The 2 T cell receptor beta chains below all came from one sample that was sequenced in a study of spatial heterogeneity in lung cancer. Study-level findings and limits: Tumoral mutation counts were tracked by counts of expanded intratumoral alpha and beta TCRs.

In TCRdb, the 5' RACE reads were re-called with MiXCR into one record per CDR3 protein. The sample has around 100,000 distinct CDR3 sequences, around 4.3% seen once. Documented time point: sample taken at primary tumor resection. The antigens for these receptors are not known. The sequences come from lung tumor tissue, collected at surgery. Receptors were obtained from a male donor with early-stage non-small cell lung cancer.

This clonotype appeared many times. This chain uses TRBV28 with TRBJ1-3; no clear D gene. The CDR3 has 11 residues. Trimming removed 8 bases from V and 4 bases from J, with 6 bases in between. The germline V gene encodes CDR1 MDHEN and CDR2 SYDVKM. CDR3 loop: CASFRGNTIYF. As DNA, the CDR3 is TGTGCCAGCTTCCGAGGAAACACCATATATTTT.

This clonotype was seen at least ten times. Compared with germline, one end of the junction differs, possibly owing to a read error. This chain joins TRBV5-1 and TRBJ2-1; 11 nucleotides align to TRBD2. Germline CDR1 SGHRS, CDR2 YFSETQ. This CDR3 contains 15 residues. CDR3 nucleotides: TGTGCCAGCAGTTTAGGGACTAGCGGATACAATGAGCAGTTCTTC. This translates into CASSLGTSGYNEQFF.